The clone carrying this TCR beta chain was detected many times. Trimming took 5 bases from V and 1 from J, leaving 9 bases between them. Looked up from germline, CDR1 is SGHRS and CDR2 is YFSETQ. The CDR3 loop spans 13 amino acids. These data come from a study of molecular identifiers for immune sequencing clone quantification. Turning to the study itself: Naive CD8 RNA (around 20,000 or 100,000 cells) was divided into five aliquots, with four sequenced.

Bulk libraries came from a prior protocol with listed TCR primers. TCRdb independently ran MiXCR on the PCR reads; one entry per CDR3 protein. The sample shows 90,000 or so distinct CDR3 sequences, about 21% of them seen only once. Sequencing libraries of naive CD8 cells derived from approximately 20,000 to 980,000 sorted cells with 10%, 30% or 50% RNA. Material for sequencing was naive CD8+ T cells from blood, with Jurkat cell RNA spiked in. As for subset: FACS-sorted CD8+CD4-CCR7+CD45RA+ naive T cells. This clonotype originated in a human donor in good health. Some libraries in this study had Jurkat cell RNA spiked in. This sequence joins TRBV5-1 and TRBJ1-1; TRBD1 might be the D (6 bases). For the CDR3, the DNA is TGCGCCAGCAGGTGGACAGCGAACACTGAAGCTTTCTTT. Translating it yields CASRWTANTEAFF.